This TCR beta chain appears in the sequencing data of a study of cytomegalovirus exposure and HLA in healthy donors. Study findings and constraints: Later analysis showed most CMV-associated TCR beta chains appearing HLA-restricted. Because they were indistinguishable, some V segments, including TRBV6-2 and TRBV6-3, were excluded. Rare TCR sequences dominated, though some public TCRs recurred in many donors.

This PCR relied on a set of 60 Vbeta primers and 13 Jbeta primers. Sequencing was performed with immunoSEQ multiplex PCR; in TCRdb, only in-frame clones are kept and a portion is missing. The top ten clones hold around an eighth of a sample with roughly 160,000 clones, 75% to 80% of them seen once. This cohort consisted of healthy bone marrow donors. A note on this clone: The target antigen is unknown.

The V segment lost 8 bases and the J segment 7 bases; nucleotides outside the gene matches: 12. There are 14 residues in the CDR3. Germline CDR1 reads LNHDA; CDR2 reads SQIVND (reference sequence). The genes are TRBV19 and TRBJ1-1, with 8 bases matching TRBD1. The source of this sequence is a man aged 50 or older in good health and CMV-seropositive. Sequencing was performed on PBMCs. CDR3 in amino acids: CASSPGGSFYEAFF. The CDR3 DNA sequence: TGTGCCAGTTCTCCAGGGGGCAGTTTTTATGAAGCTTTCTTT.